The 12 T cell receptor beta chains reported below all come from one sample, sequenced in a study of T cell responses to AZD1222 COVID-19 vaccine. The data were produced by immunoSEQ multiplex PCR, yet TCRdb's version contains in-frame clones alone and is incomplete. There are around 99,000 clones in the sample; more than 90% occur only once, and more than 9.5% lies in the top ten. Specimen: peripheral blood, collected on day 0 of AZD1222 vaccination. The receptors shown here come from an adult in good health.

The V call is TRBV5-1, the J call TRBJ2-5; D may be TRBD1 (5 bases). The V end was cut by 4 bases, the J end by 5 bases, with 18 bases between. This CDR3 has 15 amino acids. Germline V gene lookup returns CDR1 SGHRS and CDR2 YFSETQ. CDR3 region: CASSARGAVEETQYF. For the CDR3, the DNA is TGCGCCAGCAGCGCCCGTGGGGCTGTTGAGGAGACCCAGTACTTC.

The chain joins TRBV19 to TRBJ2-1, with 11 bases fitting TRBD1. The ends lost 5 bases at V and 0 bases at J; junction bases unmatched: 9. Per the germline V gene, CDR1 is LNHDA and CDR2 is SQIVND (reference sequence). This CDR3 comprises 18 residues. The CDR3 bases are TGTGCCAGTAGTTTTGGGACAGGGGGTTATACCTCCTACAATGAGCAGTTCTTC. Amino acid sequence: CASSFGTGGYTSYNEQFF. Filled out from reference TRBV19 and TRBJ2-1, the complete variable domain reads DGGITQSPKYLFRKEGQNVTLSCEQNLNHDAMYWYRQDPGQGLRLIYYSQIVNDFQKGDIAEGYSVSREKKESFPLTVTSAQKNPTAFYLCASSFGTGGYTSYNEQFFGPGTRLTVL.

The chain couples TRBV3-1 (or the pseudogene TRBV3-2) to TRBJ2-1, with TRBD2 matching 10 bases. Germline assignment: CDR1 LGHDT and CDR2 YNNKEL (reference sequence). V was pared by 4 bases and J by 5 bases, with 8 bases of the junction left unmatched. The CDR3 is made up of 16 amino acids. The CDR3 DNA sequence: TGTGCCAGCAGCCGCGAGGTGGGACTAGCGAACAATGAGCAGTTCTTC. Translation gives CASSREVGLANNEQFF.

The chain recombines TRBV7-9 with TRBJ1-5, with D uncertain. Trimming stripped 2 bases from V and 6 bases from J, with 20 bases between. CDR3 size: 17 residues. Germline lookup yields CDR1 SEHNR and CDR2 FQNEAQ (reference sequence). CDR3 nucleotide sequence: TGTGCCAGCAGCTTAAGATTCAAGGTCCAGGTGGGTCAGCCCCAGCATTTT. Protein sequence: CASSLRFKVQVGQPQHF.

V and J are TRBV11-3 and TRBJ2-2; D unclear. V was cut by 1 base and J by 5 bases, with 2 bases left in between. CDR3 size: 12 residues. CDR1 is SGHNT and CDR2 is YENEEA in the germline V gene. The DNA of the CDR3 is TGTGCCAGCAGCTTAGGGACCGGGGAGCTGTTTTTT. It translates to CASSLGTGELFF.

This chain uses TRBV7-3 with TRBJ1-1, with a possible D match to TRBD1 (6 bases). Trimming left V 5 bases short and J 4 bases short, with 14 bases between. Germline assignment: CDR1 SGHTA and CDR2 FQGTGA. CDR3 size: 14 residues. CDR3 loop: CASSPTGRATEAFF. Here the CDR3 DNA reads TGTGCCAGCAGCCCGACAGGAAGAGCCACTGAAGCTTTCTTT.

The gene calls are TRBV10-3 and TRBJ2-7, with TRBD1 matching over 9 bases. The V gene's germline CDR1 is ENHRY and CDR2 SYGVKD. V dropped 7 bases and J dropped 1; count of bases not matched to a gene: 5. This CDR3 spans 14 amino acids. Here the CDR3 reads CAITPDRGSYEQYF. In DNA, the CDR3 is TGTGCCATCACCCCAGACAGGGGGTCCTACGAGCAGTACTTC.

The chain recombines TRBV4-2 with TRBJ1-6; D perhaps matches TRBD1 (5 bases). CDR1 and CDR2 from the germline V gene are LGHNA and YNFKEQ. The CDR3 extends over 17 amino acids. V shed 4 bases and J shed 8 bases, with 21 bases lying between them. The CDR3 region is CASSPQGSPRTDSPLHF. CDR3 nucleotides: TGTGCCAGCAGCCCCCAGGGCTCCCCTAGGACGGATTCACCCCTCCACTTT.

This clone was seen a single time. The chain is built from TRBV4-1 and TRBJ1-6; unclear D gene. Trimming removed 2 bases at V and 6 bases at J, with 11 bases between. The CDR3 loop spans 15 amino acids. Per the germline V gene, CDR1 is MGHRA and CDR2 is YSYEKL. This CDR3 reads CASSQKGTPNSPLHF. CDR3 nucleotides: TGCGCCAGCAGCCAAAAAGGTACACCTAATTCACCCCTCCACTTT.

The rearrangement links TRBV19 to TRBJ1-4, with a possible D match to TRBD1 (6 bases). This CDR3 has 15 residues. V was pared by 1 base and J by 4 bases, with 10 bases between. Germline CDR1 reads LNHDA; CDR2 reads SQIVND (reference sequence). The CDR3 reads CASSIGGQFNEKLFF. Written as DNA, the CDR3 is TGTGCCAGTAGTATAGGAGGACAGTTTAATGAAAAACTGTTTTTT.

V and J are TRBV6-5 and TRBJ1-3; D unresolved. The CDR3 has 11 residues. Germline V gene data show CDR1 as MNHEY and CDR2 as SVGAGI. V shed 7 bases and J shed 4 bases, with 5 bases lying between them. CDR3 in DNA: TGTGCCAGCACCCAAGGAAACACCATATATTTT. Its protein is CASTQGNTIYF.

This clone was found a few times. CDR3 loop: CASSYGTGTGNTIYF. The CDR3 region has the DNA TGTGCCAGCAGCTACGGGACAGGGACTGGAAACACCATATATTTT. The rearrangement joins TRBV7-9 to TRBJ1-3; 9 nucleotides match TRBD1. V shed 4 bases, J shed 2 bases, and the junction held 3 bases outside the gene matches. Germline V gives CDR1 SEHNR, CDR2 FQNEAQ (reference sequence). The CDR3 covers 15 residues.